The sequence of this T cell receptor beta chain was determined in a study of cytomegalovirus exposure and HLA in healthy donors. This CDR3 contains 13 residues. Trimming pared 6 bases from V and 0 bases from J, leaving 6 bases between. Germline assignment: CDR1 LNHDA and CDR2 SQIVND (reference sequence). PCR involved 60 Vbeta and 13 Jbeta primers. Produced via immunoSEQ multiplex PCR; TCRdb's table is partial and in-frame only. This table holds approximately 75,000 clones. The source of this sequence is a boy aged 5-17 years in good health and CMV-seronegative. The sequenced sample consisted of PBMCs. V and J are TRBV19 and TRBJ1-3, with a tentative D call TRBD1 (5 bases). CDR3 residues: CASRTASGNTIYF. In DNA form, the CDR3 reads TGTGCCAGTAGGACAGCCTCTGGAAACACCATATATTTT.